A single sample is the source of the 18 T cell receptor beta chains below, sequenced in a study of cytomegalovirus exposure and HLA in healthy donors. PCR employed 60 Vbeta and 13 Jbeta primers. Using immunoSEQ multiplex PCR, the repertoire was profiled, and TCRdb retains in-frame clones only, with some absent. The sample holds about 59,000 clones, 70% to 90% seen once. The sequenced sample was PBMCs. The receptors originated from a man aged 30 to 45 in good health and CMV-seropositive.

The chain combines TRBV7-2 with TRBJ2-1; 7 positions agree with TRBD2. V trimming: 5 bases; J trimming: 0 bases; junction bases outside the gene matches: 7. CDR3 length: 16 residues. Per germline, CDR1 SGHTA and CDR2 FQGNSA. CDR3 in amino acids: CASSLSPSGSYNEQFF. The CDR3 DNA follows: TGTGCCAGCAGCCTCTCTCCTAGCGGCTCCTACAATGAGCAGTTCTTC.

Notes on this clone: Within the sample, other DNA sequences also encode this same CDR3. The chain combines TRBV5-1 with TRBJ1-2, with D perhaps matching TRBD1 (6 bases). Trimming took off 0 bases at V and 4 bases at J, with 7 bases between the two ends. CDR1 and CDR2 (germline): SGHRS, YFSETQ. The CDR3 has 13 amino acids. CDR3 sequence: CASSLEQGYGYTF. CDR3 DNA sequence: TGCGCCAGCAGCTTGGAACAGGGCTATGGCTACACCTTC.

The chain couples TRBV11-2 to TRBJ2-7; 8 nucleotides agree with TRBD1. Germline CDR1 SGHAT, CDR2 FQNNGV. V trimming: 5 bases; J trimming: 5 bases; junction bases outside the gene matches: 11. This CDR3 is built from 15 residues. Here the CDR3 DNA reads TGTGCCAGCAGCCCGAGCTCCAGGGGGCTGGACGAGCAGTACTTC. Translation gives CASSPSSRGLDEQYF.

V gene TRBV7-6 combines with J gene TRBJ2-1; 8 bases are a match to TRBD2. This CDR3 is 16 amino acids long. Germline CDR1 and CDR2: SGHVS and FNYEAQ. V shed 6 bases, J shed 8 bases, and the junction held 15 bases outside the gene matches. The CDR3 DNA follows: TGTGCCAGCAGACCCAGCGGGAGAATGGGGTACGATGAGCAGTTCTTC. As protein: CASRPSGRMGYDEQFF.

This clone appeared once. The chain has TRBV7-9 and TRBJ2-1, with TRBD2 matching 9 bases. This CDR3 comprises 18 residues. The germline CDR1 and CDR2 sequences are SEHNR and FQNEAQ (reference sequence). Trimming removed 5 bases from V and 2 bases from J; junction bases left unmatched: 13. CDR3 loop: CASSRGVAGVSPYNEQFF. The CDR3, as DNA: TGTGCCAGCAGCAGGGGGGTAGCGGGAGTAAGCCCCTACAATGAGCAGTTCTTC.

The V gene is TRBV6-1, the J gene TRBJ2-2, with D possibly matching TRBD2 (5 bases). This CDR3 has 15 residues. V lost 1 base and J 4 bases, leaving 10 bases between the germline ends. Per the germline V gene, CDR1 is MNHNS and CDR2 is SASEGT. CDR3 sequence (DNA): TGTGCCAGCAGTGAAGTACCGGGGATCACCGGGGAGCTGTTTTTT. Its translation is CASSEVPGITGELFF.

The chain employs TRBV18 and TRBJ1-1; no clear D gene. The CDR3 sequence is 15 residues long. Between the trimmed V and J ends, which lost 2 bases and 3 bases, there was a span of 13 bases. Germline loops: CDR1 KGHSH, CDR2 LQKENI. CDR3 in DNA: TGTGCCAGCTCACCAACGTTGAAGAGGGACACTGAAGCTTTCTTT. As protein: CASSPTLKRDTEAFF.

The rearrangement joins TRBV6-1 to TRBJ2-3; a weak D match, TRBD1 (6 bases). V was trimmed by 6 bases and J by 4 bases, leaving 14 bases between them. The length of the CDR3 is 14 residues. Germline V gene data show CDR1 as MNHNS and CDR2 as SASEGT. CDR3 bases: TGTGCCAGCAGACAGGGTCGGTTGGCAGATACGCAGTATTTT. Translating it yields CASRQGRLADTQYF.

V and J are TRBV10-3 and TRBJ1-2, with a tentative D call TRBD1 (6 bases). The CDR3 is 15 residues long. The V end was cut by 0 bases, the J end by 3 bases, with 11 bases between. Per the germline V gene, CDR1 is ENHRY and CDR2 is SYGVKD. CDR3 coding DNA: TGTGCCATCAGTGAGTCGGGGGGGCAGGACTATGGCTACACCTTC. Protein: CAISESGGQDYGYTF.

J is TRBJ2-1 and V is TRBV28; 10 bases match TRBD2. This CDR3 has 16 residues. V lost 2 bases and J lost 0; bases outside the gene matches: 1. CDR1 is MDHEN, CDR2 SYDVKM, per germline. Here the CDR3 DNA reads TGTGCCAGCAGTTTAGTAGCGGGAGGCTCCTACAATGAGCAGTTCTTC. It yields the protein CASSLVAGGSYNEQFF.

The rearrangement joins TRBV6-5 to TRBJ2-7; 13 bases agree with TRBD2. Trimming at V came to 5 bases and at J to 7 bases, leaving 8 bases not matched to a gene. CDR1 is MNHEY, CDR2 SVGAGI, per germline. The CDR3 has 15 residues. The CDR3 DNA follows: TGTGCCAGCAGTCACGGACTAGCGGGAGTGGAAGAGCAGTACTTC. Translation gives CASSHGLAGVEEQYF.

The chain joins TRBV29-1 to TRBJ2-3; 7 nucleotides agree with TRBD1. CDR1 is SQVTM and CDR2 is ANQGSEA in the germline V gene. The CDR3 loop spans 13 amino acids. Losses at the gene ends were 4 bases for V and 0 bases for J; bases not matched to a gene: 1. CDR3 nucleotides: TGCAGCGTTGTGGGACAGAGCACAGATACGCAGTATTTT. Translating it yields CSVVGQSTDTQYF.

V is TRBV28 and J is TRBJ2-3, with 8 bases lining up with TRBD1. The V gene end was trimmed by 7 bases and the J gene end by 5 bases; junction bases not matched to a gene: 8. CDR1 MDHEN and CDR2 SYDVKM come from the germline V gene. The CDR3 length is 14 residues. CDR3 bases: TGTGCCAGCAAAAACAGGGGGTCAAAAGATACGCAGTATTTT. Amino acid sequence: CASKNRGSKDTQYF. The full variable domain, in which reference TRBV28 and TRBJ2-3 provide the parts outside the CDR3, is DVKVTQSSRYLVKRTGEKVFLECVQDMDHENMFWYRQDPGLGLRLIYFSYDVKMKEKGDIPEGYSVSREKKERFSLILESASTNQTSMYLCASKNRGSKDTQYFGPGTRLTVL.

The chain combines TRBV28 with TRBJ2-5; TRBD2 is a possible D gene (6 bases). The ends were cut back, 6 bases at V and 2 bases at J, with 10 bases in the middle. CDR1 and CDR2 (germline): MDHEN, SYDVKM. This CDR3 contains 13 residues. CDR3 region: CASSRGLQETQYF. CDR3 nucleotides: TGTGCCAGCAGCCGAGGACTACAAGAGACCCAGTACTTC.

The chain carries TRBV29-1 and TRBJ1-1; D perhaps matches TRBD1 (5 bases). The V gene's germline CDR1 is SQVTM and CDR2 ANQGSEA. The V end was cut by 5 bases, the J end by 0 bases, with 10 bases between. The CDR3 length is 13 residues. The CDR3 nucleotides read TGCAGCGTTCCTACAGGTTTGAACACTGAAGCTTTCTTT. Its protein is CSVPTGLNTEAFF.

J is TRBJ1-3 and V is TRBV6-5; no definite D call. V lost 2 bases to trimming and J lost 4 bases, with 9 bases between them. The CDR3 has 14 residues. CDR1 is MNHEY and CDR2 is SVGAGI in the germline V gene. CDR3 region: CASSYGHAGNTIYF. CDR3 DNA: TGTGCCAGCAGTTACGGCCATGCAGGAAACACCATATATTTT.

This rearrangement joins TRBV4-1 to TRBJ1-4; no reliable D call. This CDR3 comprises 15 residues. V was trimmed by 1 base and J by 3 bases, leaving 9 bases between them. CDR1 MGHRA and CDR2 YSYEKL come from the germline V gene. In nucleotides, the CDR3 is TGCGCCAGCAGCCAAGGACTTCACCCTAATGAAAAACTGTTTTTT. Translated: CASSQGLHPNEKLFF.

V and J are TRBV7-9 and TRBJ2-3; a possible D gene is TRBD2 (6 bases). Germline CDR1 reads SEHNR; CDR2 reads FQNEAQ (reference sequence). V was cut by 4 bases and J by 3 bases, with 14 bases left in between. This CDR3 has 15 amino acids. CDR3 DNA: TGTGCCAGCAGCTGGGCGGGATTCCTAACAGATACGCAGTATTTT. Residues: CASSWAGFLTDTQYF. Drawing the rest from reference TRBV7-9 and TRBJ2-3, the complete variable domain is DTGVSQNPRHKITKRGQNVTFRCDPISEHNRLYWYRQTLGQGPEFLTYFQNEAQLEKSRLLSDRFSAERPKGSFSTLEIQRTEQGDSAMYLCASSWAGFLTDTQYFGPGTRLTVL.